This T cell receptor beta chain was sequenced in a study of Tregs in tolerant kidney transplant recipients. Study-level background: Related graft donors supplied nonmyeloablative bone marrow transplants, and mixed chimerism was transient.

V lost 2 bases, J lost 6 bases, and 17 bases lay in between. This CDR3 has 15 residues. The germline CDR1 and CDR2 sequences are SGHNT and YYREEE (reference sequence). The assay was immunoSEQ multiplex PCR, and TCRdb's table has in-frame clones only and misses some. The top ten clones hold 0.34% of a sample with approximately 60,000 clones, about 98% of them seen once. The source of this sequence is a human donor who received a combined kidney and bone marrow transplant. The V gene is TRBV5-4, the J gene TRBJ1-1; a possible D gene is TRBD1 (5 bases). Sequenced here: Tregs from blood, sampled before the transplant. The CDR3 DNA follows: TGTGCCAGCAGCTTCTCCTCGGGGGAGGGGTCTGAAGCTTTCTTT. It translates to CASSFSSGEGSEAFF.